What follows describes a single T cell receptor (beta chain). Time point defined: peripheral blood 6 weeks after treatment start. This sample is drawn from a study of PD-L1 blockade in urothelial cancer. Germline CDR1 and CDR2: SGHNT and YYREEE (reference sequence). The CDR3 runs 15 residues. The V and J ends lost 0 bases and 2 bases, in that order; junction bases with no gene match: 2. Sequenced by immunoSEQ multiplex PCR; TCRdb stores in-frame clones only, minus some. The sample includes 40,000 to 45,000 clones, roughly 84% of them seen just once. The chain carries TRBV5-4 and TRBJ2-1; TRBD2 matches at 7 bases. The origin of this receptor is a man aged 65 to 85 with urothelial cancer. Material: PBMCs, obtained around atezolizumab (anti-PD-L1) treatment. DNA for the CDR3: TGTGCCAGCAGCTTGGACGCGGGAGCCTACAATGAGCAGTTCTTC. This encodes CASSLDAGAYNEQFF. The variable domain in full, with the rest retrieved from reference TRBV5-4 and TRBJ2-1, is ETGVTQSPTHLIKTRGQQVTLRCSSQSGHNTVSWYQQALGQGPQFIFQYYREEENGRGNFPPRFSGLQFPNYSSELNVNALELDDSALYLCASSLDAGAYNEQFFGPGTRLTVL.